The clone carrying this T cell receptor (beta chain) was detected a few times. The sample belongs to a study of blood T cells in healthy people across ages. CDR1 is LGHNA, CDR2 YSLEER, per germline. V dropped 0 bases and J dropped 0; count of bases not matched to a gene: 6. The CDR3 extends over 18 amino acids. Then a second PCR, running roughly 7 to 12 cycles, was carried out with a sample-barcoded 5' primer and a J-beta primer mix. In TCRdb, the 5' RACE reads were re-called with MiXCR into one record per CDR3 protein. The table lists some 1,500,000 distinct CDR3 sequences, roughly two fifths of them singletons, with over 3.5% in the top ten.

This chain uses TRBV4-3 with TRBJ2-3; TRBD2 aligns across 10 bases. The sequencing sample was made of blood. This TCR derives from a woman aged 18-29 years in good health. The CDR3 bases are TGCGCCAGCAGCCAAGATGGGACTAGCGCCTCTAGCACAGATACGCAGTATTTT. Amino acid sequence: CASSQDGTSASSTDTQYF.